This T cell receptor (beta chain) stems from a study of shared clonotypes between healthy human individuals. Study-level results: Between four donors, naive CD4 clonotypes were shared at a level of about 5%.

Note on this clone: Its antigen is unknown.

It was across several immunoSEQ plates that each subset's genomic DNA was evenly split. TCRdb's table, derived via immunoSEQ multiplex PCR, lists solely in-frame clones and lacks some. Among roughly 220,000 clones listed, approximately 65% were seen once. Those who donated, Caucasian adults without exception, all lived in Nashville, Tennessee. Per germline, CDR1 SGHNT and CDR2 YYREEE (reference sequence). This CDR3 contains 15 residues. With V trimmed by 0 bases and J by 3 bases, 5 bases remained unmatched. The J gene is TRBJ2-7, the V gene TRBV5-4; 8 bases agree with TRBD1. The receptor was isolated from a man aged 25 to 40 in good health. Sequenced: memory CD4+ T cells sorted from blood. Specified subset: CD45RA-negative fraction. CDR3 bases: TGTGCCAGCAGCTTGGCCGGACAGGGAAGCTACGAGCAGTACTTC. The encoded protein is CASSLAGQGSYEQYF.